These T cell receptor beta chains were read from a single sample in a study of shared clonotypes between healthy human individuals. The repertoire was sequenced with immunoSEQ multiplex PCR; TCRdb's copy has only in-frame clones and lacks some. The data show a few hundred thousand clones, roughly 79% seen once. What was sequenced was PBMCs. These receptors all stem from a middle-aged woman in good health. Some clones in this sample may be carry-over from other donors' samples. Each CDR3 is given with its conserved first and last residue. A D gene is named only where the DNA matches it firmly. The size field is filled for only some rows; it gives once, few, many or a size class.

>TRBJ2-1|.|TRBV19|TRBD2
TGTGCCAGCAGTCGAACAGCGGGAGCTTACAATGAGCAGTTCTTC
CASSRTAGAYNEQFF
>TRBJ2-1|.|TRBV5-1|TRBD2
TGCGCCAGCAGCTGGGGGGTCGCGGGAGTTTGGGATGAGCAGTTCTTC
CASSWGVAGVWDEQFF
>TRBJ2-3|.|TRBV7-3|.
TGTGCCAGCAGCTTAAATCTAGGGCAGGCGCAGTATTTT
CASSLNLGQAQYF
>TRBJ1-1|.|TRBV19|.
TGTGCCAGTAGATCGACGGAGAACACTGAAGCTTTCTTT
CASRSTENTEAFF
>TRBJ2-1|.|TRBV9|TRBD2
TGTGCCAGCAGCCCCCGGACTAGCCGGAACTACAATGAGCAGTTCTTC
CASSPRTSRNYNEQFF
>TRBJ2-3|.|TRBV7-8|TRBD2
TGTGCCAGCAGCTTACTTCCCTTAGTCCTTAGCGGGAGACAAGGAGATACGCAGTATTTT
CASSLLPLVLSGRQGDTQYF
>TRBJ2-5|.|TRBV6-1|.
TGTGCCACCCTTCGCGGGGCATACCAAGAGACCCAGTACTTC
CATLRGAYQETQYF
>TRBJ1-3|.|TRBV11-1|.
TGTGCCAGCAGCTCCAGAGATTTCTCTGGAAACACCATATATTTT
CASSSRDFSGNTIYF
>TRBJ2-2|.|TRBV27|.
TGTGCCAGCAGTTTGAGGACTCGCACCGGGGAGCTGTTTTTT
CASSLRTRTGELFF
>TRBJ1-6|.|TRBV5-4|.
TGTGCCAGCAGCCAAGGAGGGGGACCCAAGGCTTCACCCCTCCACTTT
CASSQGGGPKASPLHF
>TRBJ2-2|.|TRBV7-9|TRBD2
TGTGCCAGCAGCACACTCCTAGCGGGAGTGGTAAACACCGGGGAGCTGTTTTTT
CASSTLLAGVVNTGELFF
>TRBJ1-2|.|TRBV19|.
TGTGCCAGTGACACCCCAGGGTCGACCTATGGCTACACCTTC
CASDTPGSTYGYTF
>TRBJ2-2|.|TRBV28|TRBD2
TGTGCCATCTCGACTAGCGGTAACACCGGGGAGCTGTTTTTT
CAISTSGNTGELFF
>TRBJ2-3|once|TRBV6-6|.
TGTGCCAGCAGTTCCACCGCCGGGACCTACACAGATACGCAGTATTTT
CASSSTAGTYTDTQYF
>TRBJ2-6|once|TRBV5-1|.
TGCGCCAGCAGCTCCTCAGGAGGTTCTGGGGCCAACGTCCTGACTTTC
CASSSSGGSGANVLTF
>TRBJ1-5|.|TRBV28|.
TGTGCCAGCAGTTTTCGGGTTTTCGGTCAGCCCCAGCATTTT
CASSFRVFGQPQHF
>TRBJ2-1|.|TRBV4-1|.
TGCGCCAGCAGCCAAGATCAGACGGGGCTGGGGGAGCAGTTCTTC
CASSQDQTGLGEQFF
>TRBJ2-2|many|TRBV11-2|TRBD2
TGTGCCAGCAGCTCATTACTAGCGTTCAGCGGGGAGCTGTTTTTT
CASSSLLAFSGELFF
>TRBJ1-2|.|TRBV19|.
TGTGCCAGTAGTATGTTGGGGAGGAACTATGGCTACACCTTC
CASSMLGRNYGYTF
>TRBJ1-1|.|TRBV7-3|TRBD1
TGTGCCAGCAGCTTAAACGGTCCAGGGGGAGGAACTGAAGCTTTCTTT
CASSLNGPGGGTEAFF
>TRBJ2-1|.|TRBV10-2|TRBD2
TGCGCCAGCAGTGAGTTTCGGACTAGCGGGAGCTCCCATGAGCAGTTCTTC
CASSEFRTSGSSHEQFF
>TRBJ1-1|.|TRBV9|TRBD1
TGTGCCAGCAGCCGACAGGGGGCGGGCGGAACAGTGGCTGAAGCTTTCTTT
CASSRQGAGGTVAEAFF
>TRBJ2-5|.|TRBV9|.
TGTGCCAGCAGCCCAATAAACAGTGGGTTGGAGACCCAGTACTTC
CASSPINSGLETQYF
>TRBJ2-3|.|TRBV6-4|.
TGTGCCAGCAGTGTAGCGGAGGCAGATACGCAGTATTTT
CASSVAEADTQYF
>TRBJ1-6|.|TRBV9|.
TGTGCCAGCAGCGTAGGCCCGGGTATCCTCTCACCCCTCCACTTT
CASSVGPGILSPLHF
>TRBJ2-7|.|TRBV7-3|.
TGTGCCAGCAGCGCCAACAGGGACCTGTTTTACTTC
CASSANRDLFYF
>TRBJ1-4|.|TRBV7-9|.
TGTGCCAGCAGCTTAGCGGCCAGTGAAAAACTGTTTTTT
CASSLAASEKLFF
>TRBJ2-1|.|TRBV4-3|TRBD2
TGCGCCAGCAGCCAAGAGCCAGCGGGAGAGGCAGCCTACAATGAGCAGTTCTTC
CASSQEPAGEAAYNEQFF
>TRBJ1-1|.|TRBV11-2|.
TGTGCCAGCAGCCGTAGACGGACTGTCACTGAAGCTTTCTTT
CASSRRRTVTEAFF
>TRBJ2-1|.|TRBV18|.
TGTGCCAGCTCACCACGCGAACAAGCGGAGAAGTTCTTC
CASSPREQAEKFF
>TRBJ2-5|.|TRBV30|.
TGTGCCTGGAGTAGGGGAGGAGAGACCCAGTACTTC
CAWSRGGETQYF
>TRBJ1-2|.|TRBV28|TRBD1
TGTGCCAGCAGTATCCAGAGGACAGGGGGCGGCTACACCTTC
CASSIQRTGGGYTF
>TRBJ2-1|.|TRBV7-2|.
TGTGCCAGCAGCCAATTAGCGGCTGGGGAGCAGTTCTTC
CASSQLAAGEQFF
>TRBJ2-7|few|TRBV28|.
TGTGCCAGCAGTTTGGTACGACTTCTCTCCTACGAGCAGTACTTC
CASSLVRLLSYEQYF
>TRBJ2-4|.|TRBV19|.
TGTGCCAGTACCGAACGGGGGTTCGAGATATCCAAAAACATTCAGTACTTC
CASTERGFEISKNIQYF
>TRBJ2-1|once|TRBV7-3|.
TGTGCCAGCAGCTTAGGGCGGCCCCCCAATGAGCAGTTCTTC
CASSLGRPPNEQFF